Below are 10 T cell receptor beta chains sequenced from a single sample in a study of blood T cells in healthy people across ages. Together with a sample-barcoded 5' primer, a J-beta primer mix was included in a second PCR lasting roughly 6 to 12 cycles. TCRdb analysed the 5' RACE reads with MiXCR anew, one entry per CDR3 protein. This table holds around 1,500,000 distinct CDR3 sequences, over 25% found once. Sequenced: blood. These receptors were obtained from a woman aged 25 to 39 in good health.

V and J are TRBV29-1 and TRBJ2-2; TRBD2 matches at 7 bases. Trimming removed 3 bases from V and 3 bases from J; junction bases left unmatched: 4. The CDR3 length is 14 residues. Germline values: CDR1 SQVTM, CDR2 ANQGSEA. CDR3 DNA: TGCAGCGTTGACGCGGGAGTTGACACCGGGGAGCTGTTTTTT. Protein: CSVDAGVDTGELFF.

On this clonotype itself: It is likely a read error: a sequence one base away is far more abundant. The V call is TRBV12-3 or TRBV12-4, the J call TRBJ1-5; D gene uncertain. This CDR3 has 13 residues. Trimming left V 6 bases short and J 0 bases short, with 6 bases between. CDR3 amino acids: CASSPHSNQPQHF. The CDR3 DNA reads TGTGCCAGCAGCCCTCATAGCAATCAGCCCCAGCATTTT.

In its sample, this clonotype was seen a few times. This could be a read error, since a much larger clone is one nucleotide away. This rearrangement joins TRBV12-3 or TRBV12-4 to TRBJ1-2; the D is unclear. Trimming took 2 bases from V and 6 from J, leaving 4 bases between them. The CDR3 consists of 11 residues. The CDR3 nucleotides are TGTGCCAGCAGTTTATCGGATGGCTACACCTTC. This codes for CASSLSDGYTF.

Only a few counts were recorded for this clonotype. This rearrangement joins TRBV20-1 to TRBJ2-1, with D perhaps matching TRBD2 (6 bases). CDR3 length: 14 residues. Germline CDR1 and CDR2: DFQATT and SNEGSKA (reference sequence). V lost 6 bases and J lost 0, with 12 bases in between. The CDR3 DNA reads TGCAGTGCATCCCGACTAGTCTCCTACAATGAGCAGTTCTTC. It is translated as CSASRLVSYNEQFF.

Written as DNA, the CDR3 is TGCGCCAGCAGCCAGAAGGACAGGGGGATGGACGAGCAGTACTTC. As protein: CASSQKDRGMDEQYF. This chain joins TRBV4-1 and TRBJ2-5; 10 nucleotides agree with TRBD1. The J call may not be correct, given that the DNA end is closer to TRBJ2-7. The CDR3 length is 15 residues. Germline-derived CDR1 and CDR2 are MGHRA and YSYEKL.

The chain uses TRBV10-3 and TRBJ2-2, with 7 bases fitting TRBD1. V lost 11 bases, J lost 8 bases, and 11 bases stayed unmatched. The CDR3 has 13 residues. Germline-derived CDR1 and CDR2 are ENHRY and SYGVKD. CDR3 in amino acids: CAVRTTGKGELFF. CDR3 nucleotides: TGTGCCGTGAGGACGACAGGGAAGGGGGAGCTGTTTTTT.

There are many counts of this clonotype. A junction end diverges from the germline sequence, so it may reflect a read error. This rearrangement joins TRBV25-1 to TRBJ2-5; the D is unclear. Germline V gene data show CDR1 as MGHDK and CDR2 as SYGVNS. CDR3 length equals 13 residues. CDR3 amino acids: CASSELAGEIQYF. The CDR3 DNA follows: TGTGCCAGCAGTGAATTAGCTGGAGAGATCCAGTACTTC. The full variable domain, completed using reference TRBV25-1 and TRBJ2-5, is EADIYQTPRYLVIGTGKKITLECSQTMGHDKMYWYQQDPGMELHLIHYSYGVNSTEKGDLSSESTVSRIRTEHFPLTLESARPSHTSQYLCASSELAGEIQYFGPGTRLLVL.

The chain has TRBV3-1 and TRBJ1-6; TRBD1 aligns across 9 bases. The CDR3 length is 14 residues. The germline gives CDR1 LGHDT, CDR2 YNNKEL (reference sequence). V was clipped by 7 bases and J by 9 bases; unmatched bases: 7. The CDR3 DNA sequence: TGTGCCAGCACCCGAGGACAGGGGATTTCACCCCTCCACTTT. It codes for CASTRGQGISPLHF.

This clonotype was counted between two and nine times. CDR3 coding DNA: TGCAGCGTGGCTCCGGGACAGGAGGTTTTCTTT. Translating gives CSVAPGQEVFF. The chain carries TRBV29-1 and TRBJ1-1; 8 nucleotides agree with TRBD1. Trimming at V came to 6 bases and at J to 13 bases, leaving 10 bases not matched to a gene. This CDR3 has 11 residues. Germline V gives CDR1 SQVTM, CDR2 ANQGSEA.

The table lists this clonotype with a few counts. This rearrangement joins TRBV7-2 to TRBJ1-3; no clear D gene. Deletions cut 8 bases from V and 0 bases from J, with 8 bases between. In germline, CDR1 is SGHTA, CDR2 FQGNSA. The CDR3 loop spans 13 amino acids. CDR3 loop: CASGTASGNTIYF. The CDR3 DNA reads TGTGCCAGCGGCACAGCCTCTGGAAACACCATATATTTT.